Sequencing of this T cell receptor beta chain was carried out in a study of cytomegalovirus exposure and HLA in healthy donors (dated by TCRdb to about 2017). Study-level background: According to a later analysis, one platform produced both the 110 or so validation repertoires and the 730 or so repertoires of the first cohort. The study was designed to test whether signatures of past pathogen exposure could be identified by cataloging public T cell receptors. A separate validation cohort of roughly 120 different subjects was used in addition to the approximately 700-subject first cohort. To predict cytomegalovirus infection status, the study brought together high-throughput TCR immunosequencing, statistical association of individual TCRs with disease status, and machine learning. The paper's findings and limits, for the study overall: In vitro tests confirmed that a few of the cytomegalovirus-associated TCR beta chains recognize cytomegalovirus antigens. A later analysis found that TCRs clustered in the first cohort also tended to co-occur in the 120 validation repertoires, with 94% of cluster scores above 0. The classifier was reported to diagnose cytomegalovirus status with high specificity and sensitivity in both the original cohort and the validation cohort. The study gave a list of 150 to 200 TCR beta chains associated with cytomegalovirus. While some public TCRs were present in many individuals, most TCR sequences turned up only very rarely across donors. All 120 or so repertoires were used to score co-occurrence in the validation cohort in a later analysis, because that analysis had no HLA typing for the cohort. It was suggested by the authors that the approach could potentially be generalized to other disease states and immunological phenotypes.

The library was obtained by the immunoSEQ multiplex PCR assay. The study's processing was this. A statistical classification framework was developed to diagnose cytomegalovirus status using the catalog of TCR beta chain sequences. Here the immuneACCESS table is served through TCRdb, limited to in-frame sequences with V and J called. Missing clones are a known gap in these copies; in checked studies unresolved V genes cover under half, and the rest lacks a known reason. Clone size and V and J calls were adopted from that table, with D and trimming inferred from the DNA. This sample lists 70,000 to 80,000 clones; approximately 95% were detected once. Over 2% of the sample belongs to the ten largest clones. Separate from the roughly 650-subject first cohort, the validation cohort of 95 to 150 subjects was the group to which the donors belonged. The germline V end is reduced by 6 bases and the J end by 5 bases; junction bases left unmatched: 10. CDR1 and CDR2 were assigned from the germline V gene (reference sequence) as MNHEY and SMNVEV. The CDR3 holds 17 amino acids from the cysteine to the phenylalanine. Only CDR3 DNA remains: 51 bases, in frame from the first base.

Of note for this clone: Its antigen is currently not known. Base quality data are lacking; no much larger clone is found one base away.

The chain employs TRBV27 and TRBJ2-2, with 12 central nucleotides matching TRBD2. Sequences were obtained from PBMCs. The receptor comes from a woman aged 18 to 35 in good health and CMV-seronegative. The CDR3 loop reads CASSSPSGRAGTGELFF. The DNA reads as follows: TGTGCCAGCAGCTCCCCTAGCGGGAGGGCCGGAACCGGGGAGCTGTTTTTT.